This T cell receptor (beta chain) was identified during a study of radiotherapy plus CTLA-4 blockade in lung cancer. V lost 1 base and J lost 6; bases outside the gene matches: 9. The CDR3 loop spans 17 amino acids. In germline, CDR1 is SGHRS, CDR2 YFSETQ. Profiled with immunoSEQ multiplex PCR; TCRdb holds only in-frame clones, not every one. The sample yields 100,000 to 150,000 clones, about four fifths seen once. Sequenced material: peripheral blood, taken from a patient treated with radiotherapy plus ipilimumab. The source of this sequence is a human donor with non-small cell lung cancer who had a partial response to radiotherapy plus ipilimumab. The chain has TRBV5-1 and TRBJ2-3; 12 bases match TRBD2. Here the CDR3 reads CASSLFPSGRAGDTQYF. In nucleotides, the CDR3 is TGCGCCAGCAGCTTGTTCCCTAGCGGGAGGGCAGGGGATACGCAGTATTTT.